Each of the 13 T cell receptor beta chains below was sequenced from the same sample in a study of blood T cell repertoires in COVID-19. Sequenced by immunoSEQ multiplex PCR; TCRdb stores in-frame clones only, minus some. The data show a few hundred thousand clones, 85% seen once. Specimen: peripheral blood. The receptors derive from a human donor in a cohort sampled during active COVID-19.

The chain couples TRBV5-1 to TRBJ1-1, with 7 bases lining up with TRBD1. Trimming cost V 0 bases and J 5 bases; bases outside gene matches: 7. The CDR3 is 15 residues long. Germline assignment: CDR1 SGHRS and CDR2 YFSETQ. The CDR3 here is CASSLDRQGGTEAFF. The DNA of the CDR3 is TGCGCCAGCAGCTTGGATCGGCAGGGGGGAACTGAAGCTTTCTTT.

The chain uses TRBV6-5 and TRBJ2-5; 8 nucleotides line up with TRBD1. The V segment lost 2 bases and the J segment 4 bases; nucleotides outside the gene matches: 6. Per germline, CDR1 MNHEY and CDR2 SVGAGI. The CDR3 length is 15 residues. CDR3 bases: TGTGCCAGCAGTTACGGCAGGGGGCATGGAGAGACCCAGTACTTC. This gives the protein CASSYGRGHGETQYF.

The CDR3 loop reads CASSQTGTSGGDSTDTQYF. The CDR3 nucleotides read TGTGCCAGCAGCCAGACCGGGACTAGCGGGGGGGACAGCACAGATACGCAGTATTTT. The chain recombines TRBV3-1 (or the pseudogene TRBV3-2) with TRBJ2-3, with 16 positions matching TRBD2. The J segment lost 0 bases and the V segment lost 3 bases, leaving 6 bases of the junction unmatched. The germline V gene has CDR1 LGHDT and CDR2 YNNKEL (reference sequence). The CDR3 is 19 amino acids.

This chain joins TRBV6-5 and TRBJ2-5; perhaps TRBD1 as D (5 bases). The CDR3 sequence is 15 residues long. Per germline, CDR1 MNHEY and CDR2 SVGAGI. Deletions cut 0 bases from V and 4 bases from J, with 12 bases between. The CDR3 sequence is CASSYSPGSGETQYF. CDR3 DNA sequence: TGTGCCAGCAGTTACTCGCCAGGGTCGGGAGAGACCCAGTACTTC.

CDR3 coding DNA: TGTGCCAGCAGTGTTGAAGGGGACACTGAAGCTTTCTTT. Translation: CASSVEGDTEAFF. V usage is TRBV2 and J usage is TRBJ1-1; maybe TRBD1 (5 bases). Germline V gene data show CDR1 as SNHLY and CDR2 as FYNNEI. V lost 4 bases, J lost 3 bases, and 9 bases lay in between. This CDR3 is 13 amino acids long.

The genes are TRBV12-3 or TRBV12-4 and TRBJ1-3; the D gene is possibly TRBD1 (5 bases). This CDR3 has 13 residues. V lost 6 bases and J lost 0, with 6 bases in between. The CDR3 here is CASRQASGNTIYF. In DNA, the CDR3 is TGTGCCAGCAGACAGGCCTCTGGAAACACCATATATTTT.

About this clone: Within the sample, other DNA sequences also encode this same CDR3. This chain connects TRBV5-1 to TRBJ2-1; 7 bases match TRBD1. The CDR3 is 14 amino acids. Trimming removed 0 bases from V and 5 bases from J; junction bases left unmatched: 2. CDR1 is SGHRS and CDR2 is YFSETQ in the germline V gene. CDR3 amino acids: CASSLVGGNNEQFF. DNA for the CDR3: TGCGCCAGCAGCTTGGTAGGGGGCAACAATGAGCAGTTCTTC.

The chain recombines TRBV5-1 with TRBJ2-2, with TRBD1 as a possible D gene (6 bases). Germline V lookup: CDR1 SGHRS, CDR2 YFSETQ. This CDR3 comprises 15 residues. Trimming took 4 bases from V and 4 from J, leaving 14 bases between them. The CDR3: CASSPYRDPTGELFF. DNA for the CDR3: TGCGCCAGCAGCCCTTACAGGGACCCCACCGGGGAGCTGTTTTTT.

V usage is TRBV10-3 and J usage is TRBJ2-1; 9 bases are shared with TRBD2. CDR1 and CDR2 from the germline V gene are ENHRY and SYGVKD. CDR3 length: 17 residues. Germline trimming cut 0 bases from V and 7 bases from J; bases unmatched to any gene: 10. CDR3 nucleotide sequence: TGTGCCATCAGTGAGTCAGGTAGCGGGGGACTAAGGAATGAGCAGTTCTTC. It is translated as CAISESGSGGLRNEQFF.

The V and J genes are TRBV15 and TRBJ2-1, with 8 bases identical to TRBD2. Trimming at V came to 3 bases and at J to 6 bases, leaving 16 bases not matched to a gene. The germline V gene has CDR1 LNHNV and CDR2 YYDKDF (reference sequence). There are 18 residues in the CDR3. CDR3 nucleotides: TGTGCCACCAGCAGGAAACTAACAAGGACTAGCTGGGGCAATGAGCAGTTCTTC. Translation: CATSRKLTRTSWGNEQFF.

The rearrangement uses TRBV29-1 and TRBJ1-1, with 7 bases fitting TRBD1. The CDR3 totals 18 residues. The germline CDR1 and CDR2 sequences are SQVTM and ANQGSEA. Trimming at V came to 7 bases and at J to 5 bases, leaving 25 bases not matched to a gene. CDR3 amino acids: CSALSTGNSKLFGTEAFF. CDR3 DNA: TGCAGCGCCCTCTCGACAGGGAATAGTAAATTGTTTGGGACTGAAGCTTTCTTT.

Concerning this clone itself: The sample holds other DNA sequences that translate to the same CDR3. The V call is TRBV9, the J call TRBJ1-1; the D gene is possibly TRBD1 (5 bases). CDR3 length: 13 amino acids. Germline V gene sequence: CDR1 SGDLS, CDR2 YYNGEE. V was shortened by 2 bases and J by 1 base, with 6 bases between the two germline ends. In DNA, the CDR3 is TGTGCCAGCAGCGTTACAGGGAACACTGAAGCTTTCTTT. Protein product: CASSVTGNTEAFF.

The chain couples TRBV11-3 to TRBJ2-2; a possible D gene is TRBD2 (6 bases). The CDR3 is 15 residues long. V was cut by 5 bases and J by 4 bases, with 14 bases left in between. Germline V lookup: CDR1 SGHNT, CDR2 YENEEA. The DNA for the CDR3 is TGTGCCAGCAGCCCCGGAGGGGCGTCCACCGGGGAGCTGTTTTTT. As protein: CASSPGGASTGELFF.